The entry that follows covers one T cell receptor (beta chain) sequence. This clonotype was seen only a few times. It lacks a known antigen. No base qualities exist here, and no much larger clone lies one base off it. The 39 donors, aged roughly 6 to 90 years, were systemically healthy Caucasian individuals from Russia. Each donor gave approximately 10 milliliters of peripheral blood, collected into EDTA-treated Vacutainer tubes. PBMCs were isolated by Ficoll-Paque density-gradient centrifugation, with at least 7 million obtained per sample. Trizol reagent was used to extract total RNA from the PBMCs, yielding at least 5.5 micrograms per sample. The percentages of naive CD45RAhigh/CD27high T cells were determined by flow cytometry on a PBMC aliquot from every donor. This record comes from a study of blood T cells in healthy people across ages (dated by TCRdb to between 2015 and 2017). About the study as a whole: In model experiments, roughly one uniquely barcoded TCR beta cDNA molecule per two T cells was captured by template switching. To track age-related changes in TCR beta repertoire diversity, the study relied on deep sequencing normalized with unique cDNA molecular identifiers. Four age groups were formed from the donors: young (average approximately 16 years), middle-aged (roughly 38), aged (approximately 60) and long-lived (approximately 78). To avoid experimental bias, donors of different ages were distributed randomly across sequencing lanes. The study analyzed two additional independent replicas of 1 million unique cDNA reads from the same blood draw for two donors, one aged 18 to 29 and one aged 80 or older. Summary of the overall study and its limitations: Bulk unsorted PBMC profiling prevented conclusive comparison of naive and antigen-experienced compartments. Observed TCR beta diversity per million T cells fell roughly linearly with age, and a significant reduction was already apparent by age about 36. Estimates of total diversity from one million sequenced T cells were regarded as lower bounds and underestimates. A strong correlation was found between observed TCR beta diversity and the percentage of naive T cells measured by flow cytometry. Compared with the aged group, the long-lived group had more naive CD4+ T cells, fewer expanded clones and increased TCR diversity, suggesting age selection. The CMV infection status of donors was not known, potentially confounding age-related changes in expanded clonotypes.

Library prep was done by 5' RACE. TCRdb lists the instrument as Illumina HiSeq 2500. A second PCR of about 7 to 12 cycles was run with a J-beta primer mix and a sample-barcoded 5' primer. Each TCR beta cDNA molecule received a unique molecular identifier from a template-switch 5' adaptor carrying 12 random nucleotides. Each sample yielded at least 2.5 million CDR3-containing paired-end reads. First-strand cDNA was synthesized from all RNA with the Mint cDNA synthesis kit, primed by a TRBC-specific oligonucleotide. Following uracil-DNA glycosylase treatment, all cDNA underwent a first 18-cycle PCR with the universal primers M1SS and BC2_uni_R. Per the authors' processing: Normalization of each sample was performed by random selection of 1 million high-quality reads, each carrying a distinct molecular identifier. Reads with shared molecular identifiers were discarded instead of being binned into consensus sequences. MiTCR, set to a Q25 quality threshold and the strictest error-elimination algorithm, was used for CDR3 identification, clonotype clustering and error correction. A nonparametric unseen species model with Euler transformation was used to estimate a lower bound on total TCR beta diversity. TCRdb trimmed public reads at Q25 via fastp, called clones via MiXCR and kept in-frame beta chains. Merged by CDR3 protein, the rows form single entries marked with the most common genes and DNA. The V and J calls were determined by TCRdb, not by the authors. Here the sample has some 790,000 distinct CDR3 sequences; under 35% occur a single time. Of the sample, about 18% is held by the ten largest clones.

This clonotype originated in a woman over 75 in good health. The source material was blood.

The nucleotide sequence is TGTGCCAGCAACTTACAGGGGGCGCGTCTCTCTGGGGCCAACGTCCTGACTTTC. Its protein reads: CASNLQGARLSGANVLTF. The sequence joins TRBV6-2 or TRBV6-3 to TRBJ2-6, and TRBD1 aligns with 9 junction nucleotides. The junction shows trimming of 7 bases on V and 0 bases on J, and the gene matches do not reach 10 bases of it. The CDR3 numbers 18 residues from cysteine through phenylalanine. Only the CDR3 DNA stays, 54 bases, in frame from base 1. From a lookup of the germline V gene, CDR1 and CDR2 are MNHEY and SVGEGT.